These T cell receptor beta chains were read from a single sample in a study of cytomegalovirus exposure and HLA in healthy donors. Profiled with immunoSEQ multiplex PCR; TCRdb holds only in-frame clones, not every one. The sample comprises 150,000 to 200,000 clones, 60% to 80% of which are singletons, and 6.3% rests with the top ten. Sequenced input: PBMCs. The source is a man in his forties or fifties in good health and CMV-seropositive. Both conserved end residues are part of each CDR3. Fields, in order: D gene, V gene, clone size, J gene, CDR3 DNA, CDR3 protein. D genes are given only for firm matches. Not every row has a clone size; where given, it reads once, few, many or a size class.

D: NA
V: TRBV7-9
size: NA
J: TRBJ2-3
DNA: TGTGCCAGCAGCTTTAGCTCCTCTAGCACAGATACGCAGTATTTT
CDR3: CASSFSSSSTDTQYF

D: TRBD2
V: TRBV18
size: NA
J: TRBJ2-5
DNA: TGTGCCAGCTCCTATTTGGGACTAGCGGGACAAGAGACCCAGTACTTC
CDR3: CASSYLGLAGQETQYF

D: NA
V: TRBV30
size: NA
J: TRBJ2-4
DNA: TGTGCCTGGAGTCCTAGGAGGAACAGGAGGGCCCTCGCCAAAAACAGTCAGTACTTC
CDR3: CAWSPRRNRRALAKNSQYF

D: TRBD1
V: TRBV27
size: NA
J: TRBJ1-5
DNA: TGTGCCAGCAGTATAACCGGGACAGGGGCAAATCAGCCCCAGCATTTT
CDR3: CASSITGTGANQPQHF

D: NA
V: TRBV5-1
size: NA
J: TRBJ1-4
DNA: TGCGCCAGCAGCTTGAAAGGCCGGCGGGCTAATGAAAAACTGTTTTTT
CDR3: CASSLKGRRANEKLFF

D: TRBD1
V: TRBV19
size: NA
J: TRBJ2-2
DNA: TGTGCCAGTAGACAACCGACAGGGGCGGCCGGGGAGCTGTTTTTT
CDR3: CASRQPTGAAGELFF

D: NA
V: TRBV5-6
size: NA
J: TRBJ2-2
DNA: TGTGCCAGCAGCTTGGTTCCAGGGCCCACCGGGGAGCTGTTTTTT
CDR3: CASSLVPGPTGELFF

D: NA
V: TRBV5-1
size: few
J: TRBJ2-7
DNA: TGCGCCAGCAGCTCCGGACAGCAACGATCCTACGAGCAGTACTTC
CDR3: CASSSGQQRSYEQYF

D: NA
V: TRBV30
size: few
J: TRBJ2-7
DNA: TGTGCCTGGAGCTCACCGGTCTACGAGCAGTACTTC
CDR3: CAWSSPVYEQYF

D: TRBD2
V: TRBV5-1
size: few
J: TRBJ2-1
DNA: TGCGCCAGCAGCTTCTTGGGACTAGCGGGCTCGAGCTCCTACAATGAGCAGTTCTTC
CDR3: CASSFLGLAGSSSYNEQFF

D: TRBD1
V: TRBV19
size: few
J: TRBJ2-7
DNA: TGTGCCAGTCGGACAGGGCAGTACGAGCAGTACTTC
CDR3: CASRTGQYEQYF

D: TRBD1
V: TRBV7-9
size: NA
J: TRBJ1-1
DNA: TGTGCCAGCAGTACACAGGGGGACACTGAAGCTTTCTTT
CDR3: CASSTQGDTEAFF

D: TRBD2
V: TRBV10-3
size: NA
J: TRBJ2-1
DNA: TGTGCCATCATGAATGGTCTGGGCGGGAGGGATGAGCAGTTCTTC
CDR3: CAIMNGLGGRDEQFF

D: TRBD2
V: TRBV15
size: NA
J: TRBJ2-7
DNA: TGTGCCGCAGGGACTAGCGGATCCTACGAGCAGTACTTC
CDR3: CAAGTSGSYEQYF